The sequence of this T cell receptor (beta chain) was determined in a study of T cell responses to AZD1222 COVID-19 vaccine. The germline gives CDR1 MDHEN, CDR2 SYDVKM. Trimming left V 5 bases short and J 0 bases short, with 8 bases between. This CDR3 spans 13 amino acids. Profiling relied on immunoSEQ multiplex PCR, and the TCRdb table lists in-frame clones only, not all of them. The repertoire includes 130,000 or so clones, 92% of them detected once, and about 4% sits in the top ten. This clone came up once. Pooling was applied to second doses at about 4 or about 12 weeks. This chain uses TRBV28 with TRBJ2-7; the D is unclear. The sequencing used peripheral blood, collected 28 days after the second AZD1222 dose. The clonotype comes from an adult who received the AZD1222 COVID-19 vaccine. For the CDR3, the DNA is TGTGCCAGCAGTATTGGGGTCTCCTACGAGCAGTACTTC. Protein product: CASSIGVSYEQYF.